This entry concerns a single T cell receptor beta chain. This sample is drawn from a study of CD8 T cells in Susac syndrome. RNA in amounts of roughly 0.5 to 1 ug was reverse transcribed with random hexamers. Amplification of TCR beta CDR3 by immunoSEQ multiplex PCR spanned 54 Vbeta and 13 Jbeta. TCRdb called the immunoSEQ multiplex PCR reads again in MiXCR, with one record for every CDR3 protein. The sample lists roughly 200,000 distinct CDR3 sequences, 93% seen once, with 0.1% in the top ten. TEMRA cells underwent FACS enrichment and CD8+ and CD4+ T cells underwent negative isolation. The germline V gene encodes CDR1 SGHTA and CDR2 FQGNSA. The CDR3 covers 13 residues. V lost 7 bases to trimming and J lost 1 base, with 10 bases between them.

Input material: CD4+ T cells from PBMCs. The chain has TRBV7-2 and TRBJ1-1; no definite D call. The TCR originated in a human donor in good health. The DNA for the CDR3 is TGTGCCAGCACAAAACAGCCGAACACTGAAGCTTTCTTT. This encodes CASTKQPNTEAFF.